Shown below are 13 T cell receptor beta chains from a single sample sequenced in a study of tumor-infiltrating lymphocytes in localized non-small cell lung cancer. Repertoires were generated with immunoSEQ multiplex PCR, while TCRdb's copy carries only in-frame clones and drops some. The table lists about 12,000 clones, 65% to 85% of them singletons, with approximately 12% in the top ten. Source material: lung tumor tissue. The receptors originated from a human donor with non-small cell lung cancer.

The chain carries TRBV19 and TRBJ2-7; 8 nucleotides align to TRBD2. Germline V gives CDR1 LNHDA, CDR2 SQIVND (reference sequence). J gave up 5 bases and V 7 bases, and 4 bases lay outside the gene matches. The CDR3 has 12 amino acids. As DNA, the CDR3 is TGTGCCAGTACGGGGGGGTTCAACGAGCAGTACTTC. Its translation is CASTGGFNEQYF.

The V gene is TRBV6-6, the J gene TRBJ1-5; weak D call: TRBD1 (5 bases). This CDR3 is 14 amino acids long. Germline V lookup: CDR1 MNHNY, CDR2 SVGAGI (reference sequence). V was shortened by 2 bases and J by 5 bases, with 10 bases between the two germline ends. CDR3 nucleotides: TGTGCCAGCAGTTACCATCCCAGGGATCAGCCCCAGCATTTT. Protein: CASSYHPRDQPQHF.

Here the CDR3 DNA reads TGCGCCAGCAGCTTGGCCGGGGCAGGAGACACTGAAGCTTTCTTT. It is translated as CASSLAGAGDTEAFF. The rearrangement joins TRBV5-1 to TRBJ1-1; D is perhaps TRBD1 (5 bases). V was pared by 0 bases and J by 3 bases, with 12 bases between. The CDR3 has 15 residues. CDR1 is SGHRS and CDR2 is YFSETQ in the germline V gene.

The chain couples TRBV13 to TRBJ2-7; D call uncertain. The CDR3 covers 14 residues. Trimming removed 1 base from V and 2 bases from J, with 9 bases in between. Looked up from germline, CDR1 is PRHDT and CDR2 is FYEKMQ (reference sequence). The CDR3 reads CASSLDRATYEQYF. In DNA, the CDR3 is TGTGCCAGCAGCTTAGATCGGGCAACCTACGAGCAGTACTTC.

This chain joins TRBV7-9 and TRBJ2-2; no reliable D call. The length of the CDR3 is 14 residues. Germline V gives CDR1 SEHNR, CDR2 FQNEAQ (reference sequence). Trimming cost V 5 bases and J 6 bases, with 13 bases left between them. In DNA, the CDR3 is TGTGCCAGCAGCACGAGTGGAAGGTCCGGGGAGCTGTTTTTT. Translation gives CASSTSGRSGELFF.

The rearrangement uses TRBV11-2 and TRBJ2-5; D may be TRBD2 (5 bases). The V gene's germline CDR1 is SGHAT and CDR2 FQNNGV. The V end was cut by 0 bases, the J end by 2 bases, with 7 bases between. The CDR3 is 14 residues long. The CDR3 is CASSLDPGQETQYF. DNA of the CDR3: TGTGCCAGCAGCTTAGATCCGGGACAAGAGACCCAGTACTTC.

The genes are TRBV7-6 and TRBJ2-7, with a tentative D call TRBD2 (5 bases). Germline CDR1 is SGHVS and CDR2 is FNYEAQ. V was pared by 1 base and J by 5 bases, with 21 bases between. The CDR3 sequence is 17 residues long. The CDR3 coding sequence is TGTGCCAGCAGCTTAGAAGTAGACAAAGAAGGGAGCGACGAGCAGTACTTC. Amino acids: CASSLEVDKEGSDEQYF.

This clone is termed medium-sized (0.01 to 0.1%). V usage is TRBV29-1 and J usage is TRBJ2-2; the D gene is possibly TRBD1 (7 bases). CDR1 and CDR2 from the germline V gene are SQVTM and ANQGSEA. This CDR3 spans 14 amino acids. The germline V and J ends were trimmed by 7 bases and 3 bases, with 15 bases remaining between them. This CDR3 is CSGSIRGDTGELFF. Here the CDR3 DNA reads TGCAGCGGCTCCATCAGGGGGGACACCGGGGAGCTGTTTTTT.

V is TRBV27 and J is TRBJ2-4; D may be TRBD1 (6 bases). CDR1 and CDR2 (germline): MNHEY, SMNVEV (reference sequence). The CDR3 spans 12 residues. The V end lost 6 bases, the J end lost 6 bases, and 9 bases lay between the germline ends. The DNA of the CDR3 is TGTGCCAGCAGGGGACAATCAAACATTCAGTACTTC. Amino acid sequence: CASRGQSNIQYF.

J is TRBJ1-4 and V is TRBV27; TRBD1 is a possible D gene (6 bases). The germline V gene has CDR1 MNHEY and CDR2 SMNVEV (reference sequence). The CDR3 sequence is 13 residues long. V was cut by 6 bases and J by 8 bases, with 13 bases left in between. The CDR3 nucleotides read TGTGCCAGCAGCCCGCGGGGGCGAGAAAAACTGTTTTTT. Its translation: CASSPRGREKLFF.

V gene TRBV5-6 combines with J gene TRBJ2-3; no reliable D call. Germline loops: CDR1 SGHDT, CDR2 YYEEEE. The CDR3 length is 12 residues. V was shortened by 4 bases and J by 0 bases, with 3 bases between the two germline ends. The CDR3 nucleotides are TGTGCCAGCAGCCAGAGCACAGATACGCAGTATTTT. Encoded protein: CASSQSTDTQYF.

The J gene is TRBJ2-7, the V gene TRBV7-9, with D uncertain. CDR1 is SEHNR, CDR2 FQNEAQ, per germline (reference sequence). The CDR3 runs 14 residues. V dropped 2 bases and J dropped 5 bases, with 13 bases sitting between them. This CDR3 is CASSLPGLPNEQYF. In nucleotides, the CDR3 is TGTGCCAGCAGCTTACCGGGTCTCCCCAACGAGCAGTACTTC.

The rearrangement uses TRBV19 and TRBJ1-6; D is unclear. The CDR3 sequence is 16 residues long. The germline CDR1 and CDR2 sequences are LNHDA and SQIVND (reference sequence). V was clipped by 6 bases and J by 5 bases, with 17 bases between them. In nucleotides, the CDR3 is TGTGCCAGTAGGCCCGAAGGGCGCAGGAATAATTCACCCCTCCACTTT. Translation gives CASRPEGRRNNSPLHF.